This T cell receptor (beta chain) was sequenced during a study of T cell clones after liver transplantation (dated by TCRdb to 2018 to 2020). Regarding the study in general: The samples were obtained from ITN030ST, a randomized trial that attempted immunosuppression withdrawal within 2 years after liver transplantation. Donor-reactive T cell clones were identified by TCRbeta sequencing following a pre-transplant mixed lymphocyte reaction and were subsequently tracked in post-transplant blood. Third party-reactive TCRbeta sequences from pre-transplant MLRs were also identified as an antigen-independent comparator for donor-reactive sequences. Of the eight recipients, a few were HCV-positive, while the remaining recipients had been transplanted for non-autoimmune, non-viral indications. The subjects received no induction therapy and were kept on standard immunosuppression until randomization at 12-24 months post-transplant. Tolerance was defined as complete immunosuppression withdrawal for at least one year with no rise in liver enzymes beyond twice the upper limit of normal. Blood samples were collected pre-transplant, pre-randomization before withdrawal, and post-randomization after either complete withdrawal or failed withdrawal. A cohort of 8 liver transplant recipients was studied, of whom 3 were classified as tolerant and 5 as non-tolerant.

Concerning this clone: Its specific antigen is unknown. Base qualities are missing; no much larger clone stands one base away.

Beyond this particular receptor, the publication reports: The decline in donor-reactive sequences exceeded the decline in third party-reactive sequences, suggesting partial antigen-specific deletion that was unrelated to withdrawal success. Because no allograft tissue specimens were available, donor-reactive T cells may have migrated into the graft instead of being deleted. In 5 of 8 subjects, circulating donor-reactive CD4 TCRbeta sequences decreased significantly after transplant, regardless of tolerance or HCV status. In a couple of subjects, low numbers of available donor cells limited the measurable donor-reactive repertoire. Because of small, heterogeneous patient numbers and non-standardized post-transplant time points, the conclusions were only preliminary. When repertoire turnover was taken into account, detection of donor-reactive sequences was significantly reduced in 7 of 8 subjects for CD4 and in 8 of 8 subjects for CD8.

V loses 4 bases at its end and J loses 6 bases; junction bases beyond the gene matches: 5. From cysteine to phenylalanine, the CDR3 is 15 amino acids long. Only the CDR3 DNA stays, 45 bases, in frame from base 1. The CDR1 and CDR2 encoded by the germline V gene (reference sequence) are SEHNR and FQNEAQ. Unstimulated PBMCs, after thawing, were stained for CD3, CD4 and CD8 and then FACS-sorted into CD3+CD4+ and CD3+CD8+ populations. Each of the 8 studied subjects was randomized to immunosuppression withdrawal. The Qiagen DNeasy Blood and Tissue Kit was used for genomic DNA isolation. High-throughput TCRbeta CDR3 sequencing of frozen genomic DNA was performed by immunoSEQ, including PCR amplification, mapping, bias correction and internal controls. The study's processing was this. Productive rearrangements were retained, and unique TCRbeta sequences were defined by the CDR3 nucleotide sequence together with the V and J gene. For classification of a sequence as donor-reactive, at least 5-fold expansion in CFSE-low cells relative to unstimulated pre-transplant cells and a frequency of at least 0.01% were required. Per-subject minimum frequency thresholds, based on the lowest-template unstimulated sample, ensured at least 90% detection power. Jensen-Shannon divergence between the top 1000 TCRbeta sequences post- versus pre-transplant served as the measure of repertoire turnover. Two-sided Fisher's exact tests were used to test for changes in how often donor-reactive sequences were detected. TCRdb mirrors the immuneACCESS table, restricted to in-frame sequences. Some clones are absent from its copies; in checked studies, under half trace to an unresolved V gene, and the reason for the others is unknown. Clone size and the V and J calls come from that table; the DNA yielded D and trimming. The sample records 31,000 or so clones, approximately 96% of which are singletons. About 25% of the sample rests with the top ten.

Recombination connected TRBV7-9 to TRBJ2-2, with 10 middle bases fitting TRBD1. The origin of this receptor is a human patient who received a liver transplant. Some T cells present after a transplant may be cells of the graft donor. The sequencing used CD8+ T cells from blood, collected 12 months after liver transplant. This receptor has the CDR3 CASSWTGGIAGELFF. Read as DNA, the sequence is TGTGCCAGCAGCTGGACAGGGGGGATCGCCGGGGAGCTGTTTTTT.